This record concerns one TCR beta chain sequence. Its antigen is undetermined. These data come from a study of PD-1 blockade in classical Hodgkin lymphoma. The length of the CDR3 is 15 residues. The V and J ends lost 1 base and 5 bases respectively, with 14 bases between them. Germline CDR1 reads SGHTA; CDR2 reads FQGNSA. This table comes from immunoSEQ multiplex PCR, and its TCRdb copy is limited to in-frame clones, with some not included. The sample consists of 25,000 to 30,000 clones, about 80% of them appearing once. Regarding the study as a whole: What caused the repertoire differences, perhaps disease activity or prior therapy, remains undefined. The diversity seen at baseline in complete responders resembled that of newly diagnosed patients.

Every single patient, without exception, relapsed after autologous stem cell transplantation, and brentuximab vedotin exposure varied. Negative magnetic selection isolated CD4+ T cells from thawed PBMCs. This clonotype was sampled from a human donor with classical Hodgkin lymphoma. The sequencing here drew on CD4+ T cells from blood, taken at baseline. The chain recombines TRBV7-2 with TRBJ2-5, with D maybe TRBD2 (6 bases). The CDR3 DNA is TGTGCCAGCAGCTTAGTGGGAGGCCGGACGGAGACCCAGTACTTC. It codes for CASSLVGGRTETQYF.